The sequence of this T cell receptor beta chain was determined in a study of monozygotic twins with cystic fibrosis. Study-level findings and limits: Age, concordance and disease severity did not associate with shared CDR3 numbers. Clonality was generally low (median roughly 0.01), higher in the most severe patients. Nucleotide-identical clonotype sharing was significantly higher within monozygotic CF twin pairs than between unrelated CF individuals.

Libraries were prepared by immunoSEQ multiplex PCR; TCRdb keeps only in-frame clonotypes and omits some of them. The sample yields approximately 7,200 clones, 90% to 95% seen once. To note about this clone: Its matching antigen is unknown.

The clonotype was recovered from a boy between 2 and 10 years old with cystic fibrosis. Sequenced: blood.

CDR3 loop: CASSGMSSYNEQFF. CDR3 nucleotides: TGCGCCAGCAGCGGGATGAGCTCCTACAATGAGCAGTTCTTC. This chain uses TRBV5-1 with TRBJ2-1; no definite D call. The CDR3 is 14 residues long. The germline gives CDR1 SGHRS, CDR2 YFSETQ. Trimming removed 4 bases at V and 0 bases at J, with 8 bases between. The variable domain in full, completed from reference TRBV5-1 and TRBJ2-1, reads KAGVTQTPRYLIKTRGQQVTLSCSPISGHRSVSWYQQTPGQGLQFLFEYFSETQRNKGNFPGRFSGRQFSNSRSEMNVSTLELGDSALYLCASSGMSSYNEQFFGPGTRLTVL.